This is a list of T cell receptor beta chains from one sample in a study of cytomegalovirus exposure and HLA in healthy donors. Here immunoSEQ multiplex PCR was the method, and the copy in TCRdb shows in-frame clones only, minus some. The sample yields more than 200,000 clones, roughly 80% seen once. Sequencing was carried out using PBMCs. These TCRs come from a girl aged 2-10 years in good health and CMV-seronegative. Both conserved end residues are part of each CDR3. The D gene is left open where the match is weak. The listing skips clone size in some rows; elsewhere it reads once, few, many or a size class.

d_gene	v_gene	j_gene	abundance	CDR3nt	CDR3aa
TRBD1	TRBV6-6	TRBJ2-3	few	TGTGCCAGCAGGAAAAACCGGGACAGGGACAGAGATACGCAGTATTTT	CASRKNRDRDRDTQYF
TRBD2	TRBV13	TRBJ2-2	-	TGTGCCAGCAGCTTAGCGGGGGGCACCGGGGAGCTGTTTTTT	CASSLAGGTGELFF
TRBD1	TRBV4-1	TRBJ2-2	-	TGCGCCAGCAGCCATGATGACAGGGCCTTGGGGGAGCTGTTTTTT	CASSHDDRALGELFF
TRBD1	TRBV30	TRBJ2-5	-	TGTGCCTGGAGTCTGACAGGGGGCGCAAGGGAGACCCAGTACTTC	CAWSLTGGARETQYF
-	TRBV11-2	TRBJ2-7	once	TGTGCCAGCAGCTTCTACAGGGACGAGCAGTACTTC	CASSFYRDEQYF
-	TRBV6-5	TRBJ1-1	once	TGTGCCGTTCGGGCGGGGAACACTGAAGCTTTCTTT	CAVRAGNTEAFF
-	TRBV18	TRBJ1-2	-	TGTGCCAGCTCGCATGCGGAGGGGTATGGCTACACCTTC	CASSHAEGYGYTF
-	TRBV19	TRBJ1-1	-	TGTGCCAGTAGCGTCACAGTGAACACTGAAGCTTTCTTT	CASSVTVNTEAFF
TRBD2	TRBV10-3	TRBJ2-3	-	TGTGCCATCAGTGATCGGTCTAGCGGTACTTCTCCCACAGATACGCAGTATTTT	CAISDRSSGTSPTDTQYF
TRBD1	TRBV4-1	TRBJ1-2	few	TGCGCCAGCAGCCTCGAAGGGGGCCCTACCTATGGCTACACCTTC	CASSLEGGPTYGYTF
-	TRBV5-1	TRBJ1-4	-	TGCGCCAGCAGGATTACAGGGAGTGGGGAAAAACTGTTTTTT	CASRITGSGEKLFF
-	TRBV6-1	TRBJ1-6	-	TGTGCCAGCAGTGAAAATCTATCCTCCTATAATTCACCCCTCCACTTT	CASSENLSSYNSPLHF
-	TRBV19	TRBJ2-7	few	TGTGCCAGTAGTATAGGTCCGGGTAGCCACGAGCAGTACTTC	CASSIGPGSHEQYF
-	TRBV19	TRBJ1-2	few	TGTGCCAGTAGTATCGGTTCGGGCTACACCTTC	CASSIGSGYTF
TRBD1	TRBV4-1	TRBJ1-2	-	TGCGCCAGCAGCCACGTTCGGGACAGGGGGGACTATGGCTACACCTTC	CASSHVRDRGDYGYTF
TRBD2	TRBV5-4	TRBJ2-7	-	TGTGCCAGCAGCTTCAGCGGGGCGAACTCCTACGAGCAGTACTTC	CASSFSGANSYEQYF
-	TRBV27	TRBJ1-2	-	TGTGCCAGCAGTTTATCGTGGGGGCATACCTATGGCTACACCTTC	CASSLSWGHTYGYTF
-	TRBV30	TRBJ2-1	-	TGTGCCTGGTCCGACGGGATCGACAATGAGCAGTTCTTC	CAWSDGIDNEQFF
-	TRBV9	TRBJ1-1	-	TGTGCCAGCAGCGTAGTATCTGGGGGGACTGAAGCTTTCTTT	CASSVVSGGTEAFF
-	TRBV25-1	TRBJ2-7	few	TGTGCCAGCAGTGAACAGGGCTACGAGCAGTACTTC	CASSEQGYEQYF
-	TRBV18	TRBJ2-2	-	TGTGCCAGCTCACCACAGGCTAGCAAGGGCACCGGGGAGCTGTTTTTT	CASSPQASKGTGELFF
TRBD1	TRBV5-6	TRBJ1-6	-	TGTGCCAGCAGCTTGGCGGGACAGGGAGATTCACCCCTCCACTTT	CASSLAGQGDSPLHF
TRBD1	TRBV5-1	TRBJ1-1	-	TGCGCCAGCAGCGAAGGGACAGCTTTGAACACTGAAGCTTTCTTT	CASSEGTALNTEAFF
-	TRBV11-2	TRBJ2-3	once	TGTGCCAGCAGCTTGAGGGAACGCACAGATACGCAGTATTTT	CASSLRERTDTQYF
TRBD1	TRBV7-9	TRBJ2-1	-	TGTGCAAGTGACAGGGGTCACAATGAGCAGTTCTTC	CASDRGHNEQFF
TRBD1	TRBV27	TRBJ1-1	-	TGTGCCAGCAGTTTAAACAGGGGGCTATTGAACACTGAAGCTTTCTTT	CASSLNRGLLNTEAFF
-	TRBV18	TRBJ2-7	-	TGTGCCAGCTCGGGAGGCGGCCTCGGGTCCTACGAGCAGTACTTC	CASSGGGLGSYEQYF
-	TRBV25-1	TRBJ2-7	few	TGTGCCACAAGGGACTCTCCCTACGAGCAGTACTTC	CATRDSPYEQYF
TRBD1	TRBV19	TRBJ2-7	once	TGTGCCAGTAGTCCTACCTCCGGGACAGGGTTTTCCGAGCAGTACTTC	CASSPTSGTGFSEQYF
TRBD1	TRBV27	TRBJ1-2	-	TGTGCCAGCAGTCCTTACAGGGGGCGAAGAGTTATATCTTATGGCTACACCTTC	CASSPYRGRRVISYGYTF
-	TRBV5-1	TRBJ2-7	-	TGCGCCAGCAGCTTGGAAGCAAACGAGCAGTACTTC	CASSLEANEQYF
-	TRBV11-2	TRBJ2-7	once	TGTGCCGGCAGCCTGATCAGGGGAGGGATGTACGAGCAGTACTTC	CAGSLIRGGMYEQYF
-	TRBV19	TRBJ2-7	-	TGTGCCAGTAGTCCGGAGGGGAACTACGAGCAGTACTTC	CASSPEGNYEQYF
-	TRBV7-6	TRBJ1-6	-	TGTGCCAGCAGCTTAGAACAGGGTGGGAGATCACCCCTCCACTTT	CASSLEQGGRSPLHF
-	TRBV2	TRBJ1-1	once	TGTGCCAGCAATCGGGAGGGGTTGATGAACACTGAAGCTTTCTTT	CASNREGLMNTEAFF
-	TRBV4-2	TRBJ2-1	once	TGTGCCAGCAGCCAAGATGAGCCCAATGAGCAGTTCTTC	CASSQDEPNEQFF
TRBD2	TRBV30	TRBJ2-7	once	TGTGCCTGGAGTGTCCGGACTAGCGGGAGGGCGTACGAGCAGTACTTC	CAWSVRTSGRAYEQYF
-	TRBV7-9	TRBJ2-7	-	TGTGCCAGCAGCTTAATTGAGGACGAGCAGTACTTC	CASSLIEDEQYF
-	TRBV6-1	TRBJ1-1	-	TGTGCCAGCAGTGCTGACTGGAACACTGAAGCTTTCTTT	CASSADWNTEAFF
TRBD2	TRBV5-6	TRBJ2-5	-	TGTGCCAGCAGCTTGGCCGGGTTAGCGGGTCCCCAGTACTTC	CASSLAGLAGPQYF
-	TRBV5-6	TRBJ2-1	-	TGTGCCAGCAGCGCTGCGGGACAGCCCTACAATGAGCAGTTCTTC	CASSAAGQPYNEQFF
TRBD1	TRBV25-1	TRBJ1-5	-	TGTGCCAGCAGCGAAAGCAGGGGGGATCAGCCCCAGCATTTT	CASSESRGDQPQHF
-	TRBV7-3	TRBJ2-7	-	TGTGCCAGCAGCTTATCTCACAGCTACGAGCAGTACTTC	CASSLSHSYEQYF
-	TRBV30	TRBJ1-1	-	TGTGCCTGGAGTGTTGGGGCCTACATGAACACTGAAGCTTTCTTT	CAWSVGAYMNTEAFF
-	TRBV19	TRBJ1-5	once	TGTGCCAGTAGTTTAGGGCTCGGAATCAGGACCCAGCATTTT	CASSLGLGIRTQHF
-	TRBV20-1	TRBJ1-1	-	TGCAGTGCCCCGGGTGCTTTCTTT	CSAPGAFF
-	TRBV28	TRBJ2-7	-	TGTGCCAGCAGAAGCAGCGGTCGACCCTACGAGCAGTACTTC	CASRSSGRPYEQYF
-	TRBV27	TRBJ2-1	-	TGTGCCAGCAGTTTATTCGCGGGCTCCTACAATGAGCAGTTCTTC	CASSLFAGSYNEQFF
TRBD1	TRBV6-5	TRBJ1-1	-	TGTGCCAGTGGGGACAGGGCGCTTTTGAACACTGAAGCTTTCTTT	CASGDRALLNTEAFF
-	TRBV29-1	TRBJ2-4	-	TGCAGCGTTGAACTAGCCAAAAACATTCAGTACTTC	CSVELAKNIQYF
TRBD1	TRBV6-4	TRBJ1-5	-	TGTGCCAGCAGTGAGATTCCTGGGGACAGGGCCCAGCATTTT	CASSEIPGDRAQHF
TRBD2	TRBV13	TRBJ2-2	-	TGTGCCAGCAGCCCCGGACTAGCGGGGGGCCGGAGACAGACCGGGGAGCTGTTTTTT	CASSPGLAGGRRQTGELFF
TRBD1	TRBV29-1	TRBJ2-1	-	TGCAGCGTTCCCGGGACAGAAGATCGGTTCTACATTTACAATGAGCAGTTCTTC	CSVPGTEDRFYIYNEQFF
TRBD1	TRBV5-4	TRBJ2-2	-	TGTGCCAGCAGCGCGGGGACAGGCACCGGGGAGCTGTTTTTT	CASSAGTGTGELFF
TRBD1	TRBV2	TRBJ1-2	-	TGTGCCAGCAGAGTCGGACAGGCGTCGGGCTACACCTTC	CASRVGQASGYTF
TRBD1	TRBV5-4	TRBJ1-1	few	TGTGCCAGCAGCCCCGGGACAGGGAACATTATGAACACTGAAGCTTTCTTT	CASSPGTGNIMNTEAFF
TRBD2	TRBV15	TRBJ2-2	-	TGTGCCACCAGCGTGGGACTAGCGAACACCGGGGAGCTGTTTTTT	CATSVGLANTGELFF